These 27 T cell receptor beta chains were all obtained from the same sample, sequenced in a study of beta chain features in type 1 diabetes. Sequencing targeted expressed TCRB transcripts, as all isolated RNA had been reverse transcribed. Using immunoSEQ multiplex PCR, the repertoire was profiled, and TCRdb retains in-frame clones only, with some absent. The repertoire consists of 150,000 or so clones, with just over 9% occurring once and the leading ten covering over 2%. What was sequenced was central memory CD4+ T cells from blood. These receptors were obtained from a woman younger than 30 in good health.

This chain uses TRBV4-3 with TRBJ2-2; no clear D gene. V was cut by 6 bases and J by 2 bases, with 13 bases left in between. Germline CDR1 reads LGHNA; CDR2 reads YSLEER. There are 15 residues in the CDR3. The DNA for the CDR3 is TGCGCCAGCAGTTTACAGACATCCAACACCGGGGAGCTGTTTTTT. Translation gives CASSLQTSNTGELFF.

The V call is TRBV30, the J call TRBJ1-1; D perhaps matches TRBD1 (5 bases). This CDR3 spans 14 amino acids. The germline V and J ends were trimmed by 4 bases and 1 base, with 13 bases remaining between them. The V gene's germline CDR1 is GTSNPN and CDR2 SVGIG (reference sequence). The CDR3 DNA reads TGTGCCTGGATGCCCCCAGGGAAGAACACTGAAGCTTTCTTT. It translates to CAWMPPGKNTEAFF.

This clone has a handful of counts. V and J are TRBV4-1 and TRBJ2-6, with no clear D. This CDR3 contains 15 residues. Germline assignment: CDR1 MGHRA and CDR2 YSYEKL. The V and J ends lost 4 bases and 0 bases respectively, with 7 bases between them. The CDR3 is CASSLTSSGANVLTF. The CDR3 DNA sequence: TGCGCCAGCAGCCTTACAAGCTCTGGGGCCAACGTCCTGACTTTC.

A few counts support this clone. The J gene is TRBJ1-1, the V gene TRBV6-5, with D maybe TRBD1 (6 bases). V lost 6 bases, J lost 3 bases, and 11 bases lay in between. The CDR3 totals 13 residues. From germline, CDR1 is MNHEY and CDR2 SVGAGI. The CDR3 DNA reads TGTGCCAGCAGCCGACAGGACTACACTGAAGCTTTCTTT. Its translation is CASSRQDYTEAFF.

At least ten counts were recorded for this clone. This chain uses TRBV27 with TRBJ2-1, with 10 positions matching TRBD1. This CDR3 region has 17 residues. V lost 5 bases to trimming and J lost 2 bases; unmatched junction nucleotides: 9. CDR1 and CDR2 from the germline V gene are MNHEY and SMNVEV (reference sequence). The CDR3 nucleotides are TGTGCCAGCAGTACCACAGACAGGGGGCGCCCCTACAATGAGCAGTTCTTC. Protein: CASSTTDRGRPYNEQFF.

DNA of the CDR3: TGCGCCAGCAGCCCAACGGATCAGGGGACCTACGAGCAGTACTTC. It encodes CASSPTDQGTYEQYF. This chain joins TRBV4-1 and TRBJ2-7, with D perhaps TRBD1 (6 bases). The CDR3 is made up of 15 amino acids. Germline V CDR1 and CDR2: MGHRA, YSYEKL. V dropped 4 bases and J dropped 2 bases, with 15 bases sitting between them.

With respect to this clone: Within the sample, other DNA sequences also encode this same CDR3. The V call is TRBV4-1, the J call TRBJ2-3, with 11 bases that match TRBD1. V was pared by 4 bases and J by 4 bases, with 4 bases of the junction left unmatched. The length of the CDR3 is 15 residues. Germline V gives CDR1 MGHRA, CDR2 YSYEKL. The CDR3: CASSRPGQGADTQYF. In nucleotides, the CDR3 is TGCGCCAGCAGCCGGCCGGGACAGGGGGCAGATACGCAGTATTTT.

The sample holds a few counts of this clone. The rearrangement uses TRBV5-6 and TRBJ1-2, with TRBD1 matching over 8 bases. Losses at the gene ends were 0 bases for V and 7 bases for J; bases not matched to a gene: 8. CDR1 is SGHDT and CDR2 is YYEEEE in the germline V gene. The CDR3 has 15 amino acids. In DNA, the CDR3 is TGTGCCAGCAGCTTGGGGGACAGGCCGATCTCTGGCTACACCTTC. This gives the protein CASSLGDRPISGYTF.

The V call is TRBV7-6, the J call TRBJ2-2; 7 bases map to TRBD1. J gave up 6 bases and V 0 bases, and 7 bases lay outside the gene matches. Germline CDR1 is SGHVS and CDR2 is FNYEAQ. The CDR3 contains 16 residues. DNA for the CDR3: TGTGCCAGCAGCTTAGCTCGGATCGGACAGGCCGGGGAGCTGTTTTTT. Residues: CASSLARIGQAGELFF. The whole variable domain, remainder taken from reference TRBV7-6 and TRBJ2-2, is GAGVSQSPRYKVTKRGQDVALRCDPISGHVSLYWYRQALGQGPEFLTYFNYEAQQDKSGLPNDRFSAERPEGSISTLTIQRTEQRDSAMYRCASSLARIGQAGELFFGEGSRLTVL.

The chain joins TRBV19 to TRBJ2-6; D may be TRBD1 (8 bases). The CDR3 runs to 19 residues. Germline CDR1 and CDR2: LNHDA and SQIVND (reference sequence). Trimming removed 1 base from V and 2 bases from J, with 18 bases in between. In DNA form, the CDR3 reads TGTGCCAGTAGTATAGGTGGACAGGGAGGGCTTCCTGGGGCCAACGTCCTGACTTTC. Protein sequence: CASSIGGQGGLPGANVLTF.

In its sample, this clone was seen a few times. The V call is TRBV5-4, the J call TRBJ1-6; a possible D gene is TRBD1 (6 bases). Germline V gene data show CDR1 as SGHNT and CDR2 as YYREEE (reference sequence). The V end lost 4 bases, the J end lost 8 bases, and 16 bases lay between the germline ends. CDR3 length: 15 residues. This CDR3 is CASSPLQGGDSPLHF. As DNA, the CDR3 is TGTGCCAGCAGCCCGTTACAGGGAGGGGATTCACCCCTCCACTTT.

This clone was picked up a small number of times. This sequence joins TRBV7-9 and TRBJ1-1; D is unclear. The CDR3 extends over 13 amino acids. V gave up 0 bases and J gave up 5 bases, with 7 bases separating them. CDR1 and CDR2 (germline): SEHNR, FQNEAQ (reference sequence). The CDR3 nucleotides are TGTGCCAGCAGCTTAGCGGGCACAACTGAAGCTTTCTTT. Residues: CASSLAGTTEAFF.

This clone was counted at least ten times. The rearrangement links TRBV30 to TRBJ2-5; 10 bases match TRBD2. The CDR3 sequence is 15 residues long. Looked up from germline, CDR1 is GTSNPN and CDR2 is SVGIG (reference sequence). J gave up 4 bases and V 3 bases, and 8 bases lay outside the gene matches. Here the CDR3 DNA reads TGTGCCTGGAGGGCAGGGACTAGCGACCGAGAGACCCAGTACTTC. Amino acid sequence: CAWRAGTSDRETQYF. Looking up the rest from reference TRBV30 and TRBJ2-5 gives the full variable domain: SQTIHQWPATLVQPVGSPLSLECTVEGTSNPNLYWYRQAAGRGLQLLFYSVGIGQISSEVPQNLSASRPQDRQFILSSKKLLLSDSGFYLCAWRAGTSDRETQYFGPGTRLLVL.

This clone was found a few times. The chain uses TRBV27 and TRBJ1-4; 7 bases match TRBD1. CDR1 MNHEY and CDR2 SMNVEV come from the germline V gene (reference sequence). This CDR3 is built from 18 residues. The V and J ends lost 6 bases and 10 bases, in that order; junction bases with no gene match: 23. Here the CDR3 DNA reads TGTGCCAGCAGCCCAACCCCCACTCGACAGGGAGAAATTGGAAAACTGTTTTTT. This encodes CASSPTPTRQGEIGKLFF.

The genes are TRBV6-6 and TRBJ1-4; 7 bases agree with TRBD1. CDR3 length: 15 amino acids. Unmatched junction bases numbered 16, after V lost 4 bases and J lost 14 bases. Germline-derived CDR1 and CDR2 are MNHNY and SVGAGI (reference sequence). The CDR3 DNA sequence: TGTGCCAGCAGTTCCCGGGACAGTGGCCTGGTGGGTCTGTTTTTT. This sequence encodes CASSSRDSGLVGLFF.

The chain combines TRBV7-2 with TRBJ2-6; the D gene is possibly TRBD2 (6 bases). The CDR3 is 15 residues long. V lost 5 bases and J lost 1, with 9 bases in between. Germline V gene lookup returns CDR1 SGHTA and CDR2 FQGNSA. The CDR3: CASSTRESGANVLTF. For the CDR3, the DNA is TGTGCCAGCAGCACCCGGGAGTCTGGGGCCAACGTCCTGACTTTC.

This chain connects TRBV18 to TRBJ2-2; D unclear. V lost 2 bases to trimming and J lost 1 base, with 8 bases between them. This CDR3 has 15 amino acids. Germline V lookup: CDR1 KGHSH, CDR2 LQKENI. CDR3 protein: CASSPTKLNTGELFF. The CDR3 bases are TGTGCCAGCTCACCAACTAAATTGAACACCGGGGAGCTGTTTTTT.

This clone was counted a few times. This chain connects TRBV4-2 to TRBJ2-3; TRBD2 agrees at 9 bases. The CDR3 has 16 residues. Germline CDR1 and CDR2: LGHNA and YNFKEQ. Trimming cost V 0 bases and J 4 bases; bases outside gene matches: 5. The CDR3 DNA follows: TGTGCCAGCAGCCAAGATCTTGGCGGGGGGGCAGATACGCAGTATTTT. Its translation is CASSQDLGGGADTQYF.

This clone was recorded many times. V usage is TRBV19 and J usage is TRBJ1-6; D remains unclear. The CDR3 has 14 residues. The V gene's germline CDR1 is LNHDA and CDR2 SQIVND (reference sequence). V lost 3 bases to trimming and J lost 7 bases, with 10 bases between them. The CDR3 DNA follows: TGTGCCAGTAGTATCGGAGTTTTGAATTCACCCCTCCACTTT. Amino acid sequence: CASSIGVLNSPLHF.

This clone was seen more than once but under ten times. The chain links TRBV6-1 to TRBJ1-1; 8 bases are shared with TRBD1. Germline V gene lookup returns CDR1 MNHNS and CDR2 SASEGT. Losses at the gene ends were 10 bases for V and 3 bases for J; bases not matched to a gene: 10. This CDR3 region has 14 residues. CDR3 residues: CAIQGARDYTEAFF. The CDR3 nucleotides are TGTGCCATTCAGGGGGCTCGGGATTACACTGAAGCTTTCTTT.

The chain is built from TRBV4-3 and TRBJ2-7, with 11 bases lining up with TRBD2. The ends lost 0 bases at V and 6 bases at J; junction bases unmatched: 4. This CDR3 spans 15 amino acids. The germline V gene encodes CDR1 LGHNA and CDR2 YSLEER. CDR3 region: CASSQEGTSGAEQYF. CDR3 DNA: TGCGCCAGCAGCCAAGAGGGGACTAGCGGTGCCGAGCAGTACTTC.

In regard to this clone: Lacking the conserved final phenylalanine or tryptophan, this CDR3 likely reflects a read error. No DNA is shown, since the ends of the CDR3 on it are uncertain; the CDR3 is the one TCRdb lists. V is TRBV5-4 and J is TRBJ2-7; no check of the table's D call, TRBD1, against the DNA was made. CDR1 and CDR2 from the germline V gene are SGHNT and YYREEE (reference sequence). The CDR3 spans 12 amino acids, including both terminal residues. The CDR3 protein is CASSLDLTGTLI.

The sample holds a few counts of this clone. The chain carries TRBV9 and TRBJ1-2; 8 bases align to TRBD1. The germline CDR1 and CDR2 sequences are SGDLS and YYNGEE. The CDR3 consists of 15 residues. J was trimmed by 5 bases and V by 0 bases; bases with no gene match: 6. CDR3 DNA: TGTGCCAGCAGCGTAGCGGCAGGGGGCGAGTATGGCTACACCTTC. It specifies CASSVAAGGEYGYTF.

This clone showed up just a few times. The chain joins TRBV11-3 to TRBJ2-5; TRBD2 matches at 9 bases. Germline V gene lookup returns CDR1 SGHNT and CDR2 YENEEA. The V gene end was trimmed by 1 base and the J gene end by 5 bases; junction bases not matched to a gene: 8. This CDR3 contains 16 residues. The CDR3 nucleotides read TGTGCCAGCAGCTTAGGAGCCACTAGCGGGTGGGAGACCCAGTACTTC. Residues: CASSLGATSGWETQYF.

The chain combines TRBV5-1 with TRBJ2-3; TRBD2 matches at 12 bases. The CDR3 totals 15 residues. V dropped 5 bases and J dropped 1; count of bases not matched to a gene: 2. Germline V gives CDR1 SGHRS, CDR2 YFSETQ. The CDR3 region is CASRRLAGGTDTQYF. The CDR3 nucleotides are TGCGCCAGCAGGCGACTAGCGGGGGGCACAGATACGCAGTATTTT.

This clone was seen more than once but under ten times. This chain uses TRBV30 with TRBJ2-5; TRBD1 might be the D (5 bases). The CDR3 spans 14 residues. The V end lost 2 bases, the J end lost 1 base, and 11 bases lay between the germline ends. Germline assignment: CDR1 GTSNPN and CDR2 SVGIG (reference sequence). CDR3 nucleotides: TGTGCCTGGAGTCAAGGGGCGGTCCAAGAGACCCAGTACTTC. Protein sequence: CAWSQGAVQETQYF.

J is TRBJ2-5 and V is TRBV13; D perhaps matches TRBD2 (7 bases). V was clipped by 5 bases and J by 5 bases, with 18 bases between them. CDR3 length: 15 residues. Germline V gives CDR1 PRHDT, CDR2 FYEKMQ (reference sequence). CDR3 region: CASSRTRGTGETQYF. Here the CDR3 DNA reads TGTGCCAGCAGCAGGACTAGAGGCACAGGGGAGACCCAGTACTTC.